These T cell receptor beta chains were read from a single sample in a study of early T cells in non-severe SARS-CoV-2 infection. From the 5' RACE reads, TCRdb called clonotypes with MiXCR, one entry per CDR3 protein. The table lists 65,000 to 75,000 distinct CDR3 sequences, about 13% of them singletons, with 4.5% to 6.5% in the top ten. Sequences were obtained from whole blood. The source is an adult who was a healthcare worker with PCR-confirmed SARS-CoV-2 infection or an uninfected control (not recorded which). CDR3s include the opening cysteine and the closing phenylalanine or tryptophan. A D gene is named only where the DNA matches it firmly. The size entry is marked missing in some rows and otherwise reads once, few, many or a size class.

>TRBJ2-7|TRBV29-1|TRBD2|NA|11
TGCAGCGTGGCTACTAGCGACGAGCAGTACTTC
CSVATSDEQYF
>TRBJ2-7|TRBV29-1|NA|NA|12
TGCAGCGTTGAAGACGCCGGAGGGGAGCAGTACTTC
CSVEDAGGEQYF
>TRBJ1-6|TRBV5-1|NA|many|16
TGCGCCAGCAGTTCCTCCGTCATCGGACGGGATTCACCCCTCCACTTT
CASSSSVIGRDSPLHF
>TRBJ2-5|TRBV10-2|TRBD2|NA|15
TGCGCCAGCAGTGATAGCGGGGGGGGTCAAGAGACCCAGTACTTC
CASSDSGGGQETQYF
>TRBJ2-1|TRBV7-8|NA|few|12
TGTGCCAGCAGCTCAACGTACAATGAGCAGTTCTTC
CASSSTYNEQFF
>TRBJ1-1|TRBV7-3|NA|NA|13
TGTGCCAGCCGGACGGATTTGAACACTGAAGCTTTCTTT
CASRTDLNTEAFF
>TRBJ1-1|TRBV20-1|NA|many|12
TGCAGTGCTAGGCTAGCGAACACTGAAGCTTTCTTT
CSARLANTEAFF
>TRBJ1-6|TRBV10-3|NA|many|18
TGTGCCATCAGCCCAACAGGCCCAACGAGCTCCTATAATTCACCCCTCCACTTT
CAISPTGPTSSYNSPLHF
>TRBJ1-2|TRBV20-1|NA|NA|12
TGCAGTGCTAGAGTCCTTAACTATGGCTACACCTTC
CSARVLNYGYTF
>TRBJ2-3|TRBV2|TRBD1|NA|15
TGTGCCAGCAGTCCGTGGACAGGCGGAGAAGATACGCAGTATTTT
CASSPWTGGEDTQYF
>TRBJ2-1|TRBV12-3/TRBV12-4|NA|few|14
TGTGCCAGCACACGGACGGCTCCCTACAATGAGCAGTTCTTC
CASTRTAPYNEQFF
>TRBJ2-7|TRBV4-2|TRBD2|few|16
TGTGCCAGCAGCCAAGAAGGAGCGGGAGTGGACTACGAGCAGTACTTC
CASSQEGAGVDYEQYF
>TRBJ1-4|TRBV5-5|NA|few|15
TGTGCCAGCAGCTTAGGAACGGCAACTAATGAAAAACTGTTTTTT
CASSLGTATNEKLFF
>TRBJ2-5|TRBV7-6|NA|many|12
TGTGCCAGCAGCTTAGGAGGGGGGACCCAGTACTTC
CASSLGGGTQYF
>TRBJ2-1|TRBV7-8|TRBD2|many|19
TGTGCCAGCAGCTCCTCGACTAGCGGGGGGCCAGGATCCTACAATGAGCAGTTCTTC
CASSSSTSGGPGSYNEQFF
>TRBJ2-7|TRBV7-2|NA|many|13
TGTGCCAGCAGCTTAGGATGGGAGTTCGAGCAGTACTTC
CASSLGWEFEQYF
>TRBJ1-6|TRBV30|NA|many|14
TGTGCCTGGAGCCGGGTCAAAGGGAATTCACCCCTCCACTTT
CAWSRVKGNSPLHF
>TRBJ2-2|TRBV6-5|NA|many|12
TGTGCCAGCAGTTACTTTGACGGGGAGCTGTTTTTT
CASSYFDGELFF
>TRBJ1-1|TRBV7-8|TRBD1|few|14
TGTGCCAGCAGCTTAGCGCGGGACAGGACTGAAGCTTTCTTT
CASSLARDRTEAFF
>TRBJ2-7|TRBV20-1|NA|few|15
TGCAGTGCTAGGGGCAAGCGGGTGAGCTCCTACGAGCAGTACTTC
CSARGKRVSSYEQYF
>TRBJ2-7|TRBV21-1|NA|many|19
TGTGCCAGCAGCCTACGAGGGACAGGGGGGAACCCGGGGTTCTACGAGCAGTACTTC
CASSLRGTGGNPGFYEQYF
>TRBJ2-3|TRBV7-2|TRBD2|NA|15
TGTGCCAGCAGCGCTCCGGGACTAGCGTCCGGTGCGCAGTATTTT
CASSAPGLASGAQYF
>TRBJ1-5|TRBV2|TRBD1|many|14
TGTGCCAGCAGCTTCAGGGGGAGCAATCAGCCCCAGCATTTT
CASSFRGSNQPQHF
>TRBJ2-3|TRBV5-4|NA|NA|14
TGTGCCAGCAGCTTGTGGGCCTTTGGAGATACGCAGTATTTT
CASSLWAFGDTQYF
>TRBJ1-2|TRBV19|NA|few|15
TGTGCCAGTAGTCCAGCAACCGGGACCTACAACGGCTACACCTTC
CASSPATGTYNGYTF